What follows are 16 T cell receptor beta chains derived from one specimen sequenced in a study of blood T cell repertoires in COVID-19. Assay used: immunoSEQ multiplex PCR; TCRdb lists only in-frame clones, some missing. The table records about 40,000 clones, around 89% of them present only once. The sample comprised peripheral blood. The receptors here all came from a man in his sixties or seventies with active COVID-19.

The rearrangement links TRBV15 to TRBJ1-1, with D perhaps matching TRBD1 (5 bases). CDR1 is LNHNV, CDR2 YYDKDF, per germline (reference sequence). V was pared by 5 bases and J by 4 bases, with 17 bases between. The CDR3 spans 15 residues. The CDR3 DNA reads as TGTGCCACCAGCTCCCGGGGGGTTTTAGGCACTGAAGCTTTCTTT. Translating gives CATSSRGVLGTEAFF.

As to this clone: Mismatch with germline at one junction end may stem from a read error. The genes are TRBV29-1 and TRBJ1-3, with 7 bases fitting TRBD1. CDR1 and CDR2 from the germline V gene are SQVTM and ANQGSEA. The CDR3 is 15 amino acids. This chain's CDR3 is CSAEEWDSSGNTIYF. CDR3 bases: TGCAGCGCTGAAGAATGGGACAGCTCTGGAAACACCATATATTTT. Looking up the rest from reference TRBV29-1 and TRBJ1-3 gives the full variable domain: SAVISQKPSRDICQRGTSLTIQCQVDSQVTMMFWYRQQPGQSLTLIATANQGSEATYESGFVIDKFPISRPNLTFSTLTVSNMSPEDSSIYLCSAEEWDSSGNTIYFGEGSWLTVV.

The chain couples TRBV6-2 or TRBV6-3 to TRBJ2-7; TRBD1 might be the D (6 bases). V lost 2 bases, J lost 1 base, and 12 bases lay in between. This CDR3 has 15 amino acids. Per germline, CDR1 MNHEY and CDR2 SVGEGT. This chain's CDR3 is CASSYGEGVSYEQYF. CDR3 in DNA: TGTGCCAGCAGTTACGGAGAGGGGGTATCCTACGAGCAGTACTTC.

In this sample, this clone turned up a few times. CDR3 in DNA: TGCGCCAGCAGCTTCTTACAGGGGGCAGAAGGCTACACCTTC. Translation: CASSFLQGAEGYTF. The J gene is TRBJ1-2, the V gene TRBV5-1, with 9 nucleotides matching TRBD1. V dropped 2 bases and J dropped 8; count of bases not matched to a gene: 7. This CDR3 has 14 amino acids. The V gene's germline CDR1 is SGHRS and CDR2 YFSETQ.

The chain couples TRBV7-2 to TRBJ2-5, with 7 bases identical to TRBD1. Germline V gives CDR1 SGHTA, CDR2 FQGNSA. CDR3 size: 16 residues. After removal of 5 bases from V and 4 bases from J, the junction contained 13 bases not matched to a gene. CDR3 protein: CASSPLVGAGGETQYF. The CDR3 DNA follows: TGTGCCAGCAGCCCCCTGGTAGGGGCAGGGGGAGAGACCCAGTACTTC.

This chain uses TRBV7-2 with TRBJ2-7, with 8 nucleotides matching TRBD1. This CDR3 is 14 amino acids long. Germline CDR1 SGHTA, CDR2 FQGNSA. The trim removed 5 bases at V and 5 bases at J, leaving 8 bases unmatched. The CDR3 DNA is TGTGCCAGCAGCCAACGGACAGGGCCCCACGAGCAGTACTTC. It is translated as CASSQRTGPHEQYF.

The V call is TRBV3-1 (or the pseudogene TRBV3-2), the J call TRBJ2-3, with 9 bases lining up with TRBD1. The germline CDR1 and CDR2 sequences are LGHDT and YNNKEL (reference sequence). V shed 4 bases, J shed 5 bases, and the junction held 1 base outside the gene matches. This CDR3 comprises 13 residues. The CDR3: CASSPTGGDTQYF. The CDR3 nucleotides read TGTGCCAGCAGCCCGACAGGGGGAGATACGCAGTATTTT.

The chain recombines TRBV18 with TRBJ1-3; D might be TRBD1 (5 bases). The CDR3 contains 14 residues. Germline V gives CDR1 KGHSH, CDR2 LQKENI. The V gene lost 6 bases and the J gene lost 1 base, with 10 bases spanning the gap. CDR3 sequence: CASSPQGSGNTIYF. The DNA for the CDR3 is TGTGCCAGCTCGCCTCAGGGTTCTGGAAACACCATATATTTT. Full variable domain (missing parts from reference TRBV18 and TRBJ1-3): NAGVMQNPRHLVRRRGQEARLRCSPMKGHSHVYWYRQLPEEGLKFMVYLQKENIIDESGMPKERFSAEFPKEGPSILRIQQVVRGDSAAYFCASSPQGSGNTIYFGEGSWLTVV.

The rearrangement joins TRBV9 to TRBJ2-2; 7 nucleotides align to TRBD1. The V segment lost 4 bases and the J segment 0 bases; nucleotides outside the gene matches: 9. Germline CDR1 and CDR2: SGDLS and YYNGEE. The CDR3 contains 17 residues. The DNA for the CDR3 is TGTGCCAGCAGCATACCCGGGACAGAAGCGAACACCGGGGAGCTGTTTTTT. Translation gives CASSIPGTEANTGELFF.

In its sample, this clone was seen a few times. The CDR3, as DNA: TGTGCCAGCAGTTTACCACAAACAAATGAGCAGTTCTTC. It encodes CASSLPQTNEQFF. The V gene is TRBV6-6, the J gene TRBJ2-1; D is unresolved. In germline, CDR1 is MNHNY, CDR2 SVGAGI (reference sequence). This CDR3 is built from 13 residues. V lost 4 bases to trimming and J lost 7 bases, with 11 bases between them.

With regard to this clone: This sample also contains other DNA sequences that code for the same CDR3. The rearrangement links TRBV6-1 to TRBJ2-5; D might be TRBD2 (7 bases). CDR1 and CDR2 (germline): MNHNS, SASEGT. The length of the CDR3 is 16 residues. Trimming removed 0 bases from V and 4 bases from J, with 15 bases in between. CDR3 residues: CASSEALRGAGETQYF. The CDR3 nucleotides read TGTGCCAGCAGTGAAGCGCTTCGGGGGGCCGGAGAGACCCAGTACTTC.

V is TRBV7-2 and J is TRBJ2-5; no definite D call. There are 12 residues in the CDR3. With 5 bases removed from V and 5 bases from J, the gap between germline ends came to 9 bases. Germline CDR1 reads SGHTA; CDR2 reads FQGNSA. The CDR3 coding sequence is TGTGCCAGCAGCCTAACTCGGGAGACCCAGTACTTC. Translated, it gives CASSLTRETQYF.

This clone appeared a few times. The rearrangement joins TRBV7-8 to TRBJ1-4; TRBD1 matches at 7 bases. Germline CDR1 SGHVS, CDR2 FQNEAQ. With 5 bases clipped from V and 4 bases from J, the junction kept 4 bases outside the gene matches. The CDR3 totals 14 residues. The CDR3 loop reads CASSRQGFNEKLFF. CDR3 nucleotides: TGTGCCAGCAGCCGACAGGGCTTTAATGAAAAACTGTTTTTT.

This sequence joins TRBV7-2 and TRBJ2-1, with 13 bases that match TRBD2. The length of the CDR3 is 15 residues. The trim removed 5 bases at V and 10 bases at J, leaving 8 bases unmatched. CDR1 and CDR2 from the germline V gene are SGHTA and FQGNSA. CDR3 in amino acids: CASSPRTSGGGEQFF. In DNA form, the CDR3 reads TGTGCCAGCAGCCCCCGGACTAGCGGGGGCGGAGAGCAGTTCTTC.

V gene TRBV10-3 combines with J gene TRBJ1-4, with D possibly being TRBD1 (6 bases). The CDR3 is 17 amino acids. Trimming took 0 bases from V and 3 from J, leaving 14 bases between them. From germline, CDR1 is ENHRY and CDR2 SYGVKD. The CDR3 nucleotides are TGTGCCATCAGTGAGTCTCTGGCAGGGGTGGCTAATGAAAAACTGTTTTTT. Encoded protein: CAISESLAGVANEKLFF.

This clone appeared a single time. The gene calls are TRBV2 and TRBJ2-2; weak D call: TRBD1 (7 bases). CDR1 and CDR2 from the germline V gene are SNHLY and FYNNEI. The CDR3 spans 15 residues. V was pared by 6 bases and J by 3 bases, with 14 bases between. The CDR3, as DNA: TGTGCCAGCAGGGCACAGGGGAGGTACACCGGGGAGCTGTTTTTT. Residues: CASRAQGRYTGELFF.